Below, 17 T cell receptor beta chains from the same sample are listed, as sequenced in a study of T-cell reconstitution after alpha-beta-depleted transplantation in children. Unique molecular identifiers featured in how the TCRbeta library was prepared. TCRdb reanalysed the PCR reads using MiXCR and keeps one entry per CDR3 protein. The sample carries about 540,000 distinct CDR3 sequences, about a sixth recorded once. This sample comprised PBMCs from the stem cell graft donor, obtained from the stem cell graft. The receptors were gathered from a human donor who donated a stem cell graft to a child with acute lymphoblastic leukemia.

The gene calls are TRBV7-9 and TRBJ2-3; D not certain. V lost 6 bases and J lost 4, with 17 bases in between. The CDR3 has 15 amino acids. Germline loops: CDR1 SEHNR, CDR2 FQNEAQ (reference sequence). The CDR3 sequence: CASSFRSGGADTQYF. In nucleotides, the CDR3 is TGTGCCAGCAGTTTTCGGTCAGGTGGGGCAGATACGCAGTATTTT.

This clonotype was observed a few times. The chain couples TRBV20-1 to TRBJ2-7; 7 bases map to TRBD2. This CDR3 is 15 amino acids long. Germline lookup yields CDR1 DFQATT and CDR2 SNEGSKA (reference sequence). V shed 2 bases, J shed 0 bases, and the junction held 7 bases outside the gene matches. The CDR3 nucleotides read TGCAGTGCTAGAAAAAAGGGCGGGAGCTCCTACGAGCAGTACTTC. Residues: CSARKKGGSSYEQYF.

This clonotype was picked up a small number of times. CDR3 protein: CASSPPTGPNYGYTF. The CDR3 nucleotides read TGTGCCAGCAGCCCCCCGACGGGACCTAACTATGGCTACACCTTC. The chain joins TRBV3-1 to TRBJ1-2; possible D gene TRBD1, 5 bases. Germline CDR1 and CDR2: LGHDT and YNNKEL (reference sequence). The CDR3 runs to 15 residues. V dropped 4 bases and J dropped 0 bases, with 12 bases sitting between them.

In this sample, this clonotype turned up a few times. The chain joins TRBV10-3 to TRBJ2-7; 7 nucleotides match TRBD2. The ends lost 8 bases at V and 2 bases at J; junction bases unmatched: 12. This CDR3 is 15 amino acids long. Germline V gives CDR1 ENHRY, CDR2 SYGVKD. CDR3 sequence (DNA): TGTGCCATCTCGGGGGAGGGGAGAACAGCCTACGAGCAGTACTTC. This gives the protein CAISGEGRTAYEQYF.

The chain carries TRBV20-1 and TRBJ1-1; 8 bases match TRBD1. There are 14 residues in the CDR3. Per the germline V gene, CDR1 is DFQATT and CDR2 is SNEGSKA (reference sequence). V gave up 5 bases and J gave up 2 bases; unmatched junction bases: 7. The CDR3 coding sequence is TGCAGTGCTTTTCCACAGGGGGATAACACTGAAGCTTTCTTT. It yields the protein CSAFPQGDNTEAFF.

This clonotype showed up just a few times. V is TRBV20-1 and J is TRBJ2-7; 8 bases line up with TRBD2. The germline V gene has CDR1 DFQATT and CDR2 SNEGSKA (reference sequence). V was pared by 5 bases and J by 0 bases, with 3 bases of the junction left unmatched. The CDR3 length is 13 residues. CDR3 bases: TGCAGTGCTCAAGCGGGAGACTCCTACGAGCAGTACTTC. This translates into CSAQAGDSYEQYF.

This clonotype occurred a few times. This chain joins TRBV6-5 and TRBJ2-3; D gene unclear. V lost 4 bases, J lost 5 bases, and 10 bases lay in between. Germline values: CDR1 MNHEY, CDR2 SVGAGI. The CDR3 consists of 13 residues. In nucleotides, the CDR3 is TGTGCCAGCAGTTCCTTTGTGGTAGATACGCAGTATTTT. Protein sequence: CASSSFVVDTQYF.

This clonotype appeared a few times. The V call is TRBV12-3 or TRBV12-4, the J call TRBJ1-2; D gene uncertain. Trimming left V 8 bases short and J 3 bases short, with 16 bases between. The CDR3 covers 14 residues. CDR3 sequence: CASGLTRVDYGYTF. CDR3 DNA: TGTGCCAGCGGATTAACAAGGGTTGACTATGGCTACACCTTC.

This chain joins TRBV2 and TRBJ2-7; D remains ambiguous. This CDR3 has 13 residues. The V and J ends lost 2 bases and 3 bases respectively, with 8 bases between them. Germline CDR1 and CDR2: SNHLY and FYNNEI. The CDR3, as DNA: TGTGCCAGCAGTGAAACTTCCCACTACGAGCAGTACTTC. This translates into CASSETSHYEQYF.

This clonotype was seen a handful of times. This chain links TRBV7-3 with TRBJ2-7, with TRBD2 as a possible D gene (6 bases). V was shortened by 5 bases and J by 2 bases, with 19 bases between the two germline ends. CDR1 and CDR2 (germline): SGHTA, FQGTGA. The CDR3 runs 16 residues. CDR3 amino acids: CASSPARGDGPYEQYF. DNA for the CDR3: TGTGCCAGCAGCCCCGCCCGCGGGGACGGCCCCTACGAGCAGTACTTC.

V gene TRBV6-5 combines with J gene TRBJ2-1; 7 positions agree with TRBD1. Germline lookup yields CDR1 MNHEY and CDR2 SVGAGI. CDR3 length: 15 residues. The V and J ends lost 0 bases and 4 bases, in that order; junction bases with no gene match: 3. The CDR3 bases are TGTGCCAGCAGTTACTCGGGGACAGCGTACAATGAGCAGTTCTTC. Translated: CASSYSGTAYNEQFF.

The chain is built from TRBV29-1 and TRBJ1-1; D not resolved. The CDR3 extends over 14 amino acids. Trimming removed 4 bases from V and 1 base from J, with 13 bases in between. CDR1 and CDR2 (germline): SQVTM, ANQGSEA. For the CDR3, the DNA is TGCAGCGTTGGCCCCGGGCCCGCGAACACTGAAGCTTTCTTT. As protein: CSVGPGPANTEAFF.

This clonotype has just a few counts. J is TRBJ2-6 and V is TRBV12-3 or TRBV12-4; tentative D call: TRBD1 (6 bases). Trimming took off 7 bases at V and 2 bases at J, with 12 bases between the two ends. The CDR3 is 15 amino acids. CDR3 region: CASTPSGAGANVLTF. CDR3 bases: TGTGCCAGCACCCCCTCAGGGGCTGGGGCCAACGTCCTGACTTTC.

The rearrangement links TRBV5-1 to TRBJ1-2; no clear D. The V end lost 0 bases, the J end lost 4 bases, and 10 bases lay between the germline ends. CDR3 length equals 14 residues. Germline V gene lookup returns CDR1 SGHRS and CDR2 YFSETQ. The CDR3 nucleotides are TGCGCCAGCAGCTTGGCAGGAGGCGTCTATGGCTACACCTTC. Amino acid sequence: CASSLAGGVYGYTF.

This chain links TRBV5-1 with TRBJ2-1, with 10 bases lining up with TRBD2. The junction had 14 bases not matched to a gene; V was cut back by 0 bases and J by 8 bases. There are 18 residues in the CDR3. CDR1 is SGHRS and CDR2 is YFSETQ in the germline V gene. The CDR3 region has the DNA TGCGCCAGCAGCTTGGCGGGACTTTCCGGGACTAGCGAACATGAGCAGTTCTTC. Translation gives CASSLAGLSGTSEHEQFF. Supplemented by reference TRBV5-1 and TRBJ2-1, the full variable domain reads KAGVTQTPRYLIKTRGQQVTLSCSPISGHRSVSWYQQTPGQGLQFLFEYFSETQRNKGNFPGRFSGRQFSNSRSEMNVSTLELGDSALYLCASSLAGLSGTSEHEQFFGPGTRLTVL.

This clonotype was found a few times. The J gene is TRBJ2-1, the V gene TRBV4-1; 13 bases map to TRBD2. V was pared by 4 bases and J by 9 bases, with 6 bases of the junction left unmatched. Germline CDR1 is MGHRA and CDR2 is YSYEKL. The CDR3 covers 15 residues. In DNA, the CDR3 is TGCGCCAGCAGCCCTGGACTAGCGGGAGCAAGTGAGCAGTTCTTC. It codes for CASSPGLAGASEQFF.

This clonotype was observed a few times. The chain uses TRBV29-1 and TRBJ2-3; 9 nucleotides line up with TRBD2. Germline trimming cut 4 bases from V and 3 bases from J; bases unmatched to any gene: 20. The CDR3 is made up of 19 amino acids. Germline loops: CDR1 SQVTM, CDR2 ANQGSEA. The DNA of the CDR3 is TGCAGCGTTGTGGGGGTCCCCAAGGGTAGCGGGAGAAAAACAGATACGCAGTATTTT. This codes for CSVVGVPKGSGRKTDTQYF.